This is a list of T cell receptor beta chains from one sample in a study of response to subunit inactivated influenza vaccine. TCRdb reprocessed the RT-PCR reads with MiXCR, giving one entry per CDR3 protein. The sample consists of some 850,000 distinct CDR3 sequences, less than 20% of them appearing once. This specimen was PBMCs from blood, taken approximately 5 days after vaccination. The origin of the receptors is a man aged 50 or older who received an inactivated influenza vaccine. Both conserved end residues are part of each CDR3. The D gene is left open where the match is weak. The listing skips clone size in some rows; elsewhere it reads once, few, many or a size class.

j_gene: TRBJ2-7; v_gene: TRBV7-2; abundance: few; d_gene: NA; CDR3nt: TGTGCCAGCAGCTTAGAGTTTGGGCAGGGCTACGAGCAGTACTTC; CDR3aa: CASSLEFGQGYEQYF
j_gene: TRBJ2-3; v_gene: TRBV20-1; abundance: NA; d_gene: TRBD2; CDR3nt: TGCAGTGCTAAAAGCGGGGGCCGGGGAGATACGCAGTATTTT; CDR3aa: CSAKSGGRGDTQYF
j_gene: TRBJ2-3; v_gene: TRBV6-5; abundance: few; d_gene: TRBD2; CDR3nt: TGTGCCAGCAGTTACGGTGCGGGGGGGTCCTACACAGATACGCAGTATTTT; CDR3aa: CASSYGAGGSYTDTQYF
j_gene: TRBJ2-3; v_gene: TRBV6-1; abundance: few; d_gene: NA; CDR3nt: TGTGCCAGCAGTCCCCTCGTGGGGGCCTACACAGATACGCAGTATTTT; CDR3aa: CASSPLVGAYTDTQYF
j_gene: TRBJ1-1; v_gene: TRBV12-3/TRBV12-4; abundance: many; d_gene: NA; CDR3nt: TGTGCCAGCACGGACAGCAACATGAACACTGAAGCTTTCTTT; CDR3aa: CASTDSNMNTEAFF
j_gene: TRBJ1-1; v_gene: TRBV12-3/TRBV12-4; abundance: few; d_gene: NA; CDR3nt: TGTGCCAGCAGTTTAGTACACCAGTTGAACACTGAAGCTTTCTTT; CDR3aa: CASSLVHQLNTEAFF
j_gene: TRBJ2-7; v_gene: TRBV10-3; abundance: NA; d_gene: TRBD1; CDR3nt: TGTGCCATCAGTGACCCAGGGGGCCGGACCTACGAGCAGTACTTC; CDR3aa: CAISDPGGRTYEQYF
j_gene: TRBJ2-7; v_gene: TRBV7-9; abundance: NA; d_gene: NA; CDR3nt: TGTGCCAGCAGCTTAGTCGGTAGAAGCGGAACCTACGAGCAGTACTTC; CDR3aa: CASSLVGRSGTYEQYF
j_gene: TRBJ2-1; v_gene: TRBV7-2; abundance: NA; d_gene: NA; CDR3nt: TGTGCCAGCAGCTTAGCTAGCAGTGAGCAGTTCTTC; CDR3aa: CASSLASSEQFF
j_gene: TRBJ2-7; v_gene: TRBV5-4; abundance: few; d_gene: NA; CDR3nt: TGTGCCAGCAGCCCCGGTGGCGGGATTTCCTACGAGCAGTACTTC; CDR3aa: CASSPGGGISYEQYF
j_gene: TRBJ2-1; v_gene: TRBV7-2; abundance: NA; d_gene: TRBD2; CDR3nt: TGTGCCAGCAGCTTAGCCAGCGGGAGTGTCTATGAGCAGTTCTTC; CDR3aa: CASSLASGSVYEQFF
j_gene: TRBJ2-3; v_gene: TRBV4-2; abundance: NA; d_gene: TRBD2; CDR3nt: TGTGCCAGCAGCCAAGAAAGACTAGCGGGAGCAGGAGATACGCAGTATTTT; CDR3aa: CASSQERLAGAGDTQYF
j_gene: TRBJ2-7; v_gene: TRBV6-1; abundance: NA; d_gene: TRBD1; CDR3nt: TGTGCCAGCAGCTCCATGACAGGGGCTTACGAGCAGTACTTC; CDR3aa: CASSSMTGAYEQYF
j_gene: TRBJ1-1; v_gene: TRBV6-1; abundance: NA; d_gene: NA; CDR3nt: TGTGCCAGCAGTCCACCCGGGACCCCTAAAGTTAAAGCTTTCTTT; CDR3aa: CASSPPGTPKVKAFF
j_gene: TRBJ1-5; v_gene: TRBV20-1; abundance: few; d_gene: TRBD1; CDR3nt: TGCAGTGCTAGGACAGGGGGCTTCAATCAGCCCCAGCATTTT; CDR3aa: CSARTGGFNQPQHF
j_gene: TRBJ2-3; v_gene: TRBV9; abundance: NA; d_gene: TRBD2; CDR3nt: TGTGCCAGCAGCGCCAAGGGACTAGACCGCACAGATACGCAGTATTTT; CDR3aa: CASSAKGLDRTDTQYF
j_gene: TRBJ1-1; v_gene: TRBV20-1; abundance: NA; d_gene: NA; CDR3nt: TGCAGTGCTAGAGATTCTAAGGGGGGGTACACTGAAGCTTTCTTT; CDR3aa: CSARDSKGGYTEAFF
j_gene: TRBJ1-2; v_gene: TRBV4-3; abundance: few; d_gene: NA; CDR3nt: TGCGCCAGCAGCCAAGGAGTCGGCGGCAACTATGGCTACACCTTC; CDR3aa: CASSQGVGGNYGYTF
j_gene: TRBJ2-7; v_gene: TRBV7-2; abundance: NA; d_gene: TRBD1; CDR3nt: TGTGCCAGCAGCAAGAAGACAGGGGGCCTTAACGAGCAGTACTTC; CDR3aa: CASSKKTGGLNEQYF
j_gene: TRBJ2-1; v_gene: TRBV7-8; abundance: NA; d_gene: NA; CDR3nt: TGTGCCAGCAGCTTAGTCCCCAGGGTCGGAGTAAACAATGAGCAGTTCTTC; CDR3aa: CASSLVPRVGVNNEQFF
j_gene: TRBJ1-6; v_gene: TRBV3-1; abundance: NA; d_gene: TRBD1; CDR3nt: TGTGCCAGCAGCCCACCGGGACAGGGTTATTCACCCCTCCACTTT; CDR3aa: CASSPPGQGYSPLHF
j_gene: TRBJ2-3; v_gene: TRBV7-2; abundance: NA; d_gene: TRBD2; CDR3nt: TGTGCCAGCAGCTTAGCCCTACCCATGGCGGGGGGCGGCACAGATACGCAGTATTTT; CDR3aa: CASSLALPMAGGGTDTQYF
j_gene: TRBJ1-1; v_gene: TRBV6-2/TRBV6-3; abundance: many; d_gene: NA; CDR3nt: TGTGCCAGCAGTCCCCTTTGGGCGGGGACTGAAGCTTTCTTT; CDR3aa: CASSPLWAGTEAFF
j_gene: TRBJ2-1; v_gene: TRBV7-9; abundance: few; d_gene: TRBD2; CDR3nt: TGTGCCAGCAGCCAGACGGGACTAGCGGGAGCCAATGAGCAGTTCTTC; CDR3aa: CASSQTGLAGANEQFF
j_gene: TRBJ2-3; v_gene: TRBV27; abundance: NA; d_gene: TRBD2; CDR3nt: TGTGCCAGCAGTTTAGGGACTAGCGGGAGGTCTGGAGATACGCAGTATTTT; CDR3aa: CASSLGTSGRSGDTQYF
j_gene: TRBJ2-3; v_gene: TRBV28; abundance: few; d_gene: NA; CDR3nt: TGTGCCAGCCGGCAGGGGATAGGCACAGATACGCAGTATTTT; CDR3aa: CASRQGIGTDTQYF
j_gene: TRBJ2-1; v_gene: TRBV9; abundance: NA; d_gene: TRBD2; CDR3nt: TGTGCCAGCAGCGTAGCTACGGAGGTAGCGGGGGCCTACAATGAGCAGTTCTTC; CDR3aa: CASSVATEVAGAYNEQFF
j_gene: TRBJ2-2; v_gene: TRBV7-2; abundance: NA; d_gene: NA; CDR3nt: TGTGCCAGCAGCTTACTAGCAATGTTACCCGGGGAGCTGTTTTTT; CDR3aa: CASSLLAMLPGELFF
j_gene: TRBJ2-3; v_gene: TRBV20-1; abundance: once; d_gene: TRBD2; CDR3nt: TGCTGTGCTAGACCGACTAGCGGGGGATCCCCGGATACGCAGTATTTT; CDR3aa: CCARPTSGGSPDTQYF
j_gene: TRBJ1-4; v_gene: TRBV11-3; abundance: many; d_gene: NA; CDR3nt: TGTGCCAGCAGCCATTACGCGACGGTCAGAGGAGAAAAACTGTTTTTT; CDR3aa: CASSHYATVRGEKLFF
j_gene: TRBJ2-3; v_gene: TRBV20-1; abundance: few; d_gene: NA; CDR3nt: TGCAGTGCTAGACCCTCCAGCTCAGATACGCAGTATTTT; CDR3aa: CSARPSSSDTQYF
j_gene: TRBJ2-1; v_gene: TRBV20-1; abundance: NA; d_gene: TRBD2; CDR3nt: TGCAGTGCTAGTAGACTAGCTGGTGAGCAGTTCTTC; CDR3aa: CSASRLAGEQFF
j_gene: TRBJ1-1; v_gene: TRBV20-1; abundance: few; d_gene: NA; CDR3nt: TGCAGTGCTAGCGGGGGACTGCAGAACACTGAACCTTTCTTT; CDR3aa: CSASGGLQNTEPFF
j_gene: TRBJ2-7; v_gene: TRBV20-1; abundance: NA; d_gene: TRBD1; CDR3nt: TGCAGTGCTAGAGATGGGGACAGGGTCAGGGAGCAGTACTTC; CDR3aa: CSARDGDRVREQYF
j_gene: TRBJ1-1; v_gene: TRBV5-1; abundance: NA; d_gene: TRBD1; CDR3nt: TGCGCCAGCAGCACGGACAGGGGAGCCGATACTGAAGCTTTCTTT; CDR3aa: CASSTDRGADTEAFF
j_gene: TRBJ2-3; v_gene: TRBV6-1; abundance: NA; d_gene: NA; CDR3nt: TGTGCCAGCAGGGCATCGGGCACAGATACGCAGTATTTT; CDR3aa: CASRASGTDTQYF
j_gene: TRBJ2-1; v_gene: TRBV29-1; abundance: many; d_gene: NA; CDR3nt: TGCAGCGTTGTAATAGGGCCCCGGGGATACAATGAGCAGTTCTTC; CDR3aa: CSVVIGPRGYNEQFF
j_gene: TRBJ2-1; v_gene: TRBV20-1; abundance: few; d_gene: NA; CDR3nt: TGCAGTGCGCCCGGAGTGGGGGGCACTCACTCCTACAATGAGCAGTTCTTC; CDR3aa: CSAPGVGGTHSYNEQFF
j_gene: TRBJ2-2; v_gene: TRBV4-2; abundance: few; d_gene: TRBD1; CDR3nt: TGTGCCAGCAGCCCCAGGGGGCATGGTACCGGGGAGCTGTTTTTT; CDR3aa: CASSPRGHGTGELFF
j_gene: TRBJ2-7; v_gene: TRBV15; abundance: NA; d_gene: NA; CDR3nt: TGTGCCACCAGCGCCAGAGGGCCACCGGGGGAGCAGTACTTC; CDR3aa: CATSARGPPGEQYF
j_gene: TRBJ2-7; v_gene: TRBV6-1; abundance: NA; d_gene: NA; CDR3nt: TGTGCCAGCAGACAGGGTGTATTTTCAGCCTACGAGCAGTACTTC; CDR3aa: CASRQGVFSAYEQYF
j_gene: TRBJ2-2; v_gene: TRBV12-3/TRBV12-4; abundance: many; d_gene: NA; CDR3nt: TGTGCCAGCAGTCCAAGGAACACCGGGGAGCTGTTTTTT; CDR3aa: CASSPRNTGELFF
j_gene: TRBJ1-2; v_gene: TRBV9; abundance: few; d_gene: NA; CDR3nt: TGTGCCAGCAGCGTCGACAGTGTGTCTGGCTACACCTTC; CDR3aa: CASSVDSVSGYTF
j_gene: TRBJ1-2; v_gene: TRBV5-1; abundance: NA; d_gene: TRBD1; CDR3nt: TGCGCCAGCAGTGACCCGGGACAGTCTAACTATGGCTACACCTTC; CDR3aa: CASSDPGQSNYGYTF